Listed below are T cell receptor beta chains from one sample, sequenced in a study of cytomegalovirus exposure and HLA in healthy donors. Only in-frame clones appear in the TCRdb table, and some are missing; sequencing was by immunoSEQ multiplex PCR. The table has some 190,000 clones, roughly 76% seen once. Material for sequencing was PBMCs. The receptors come from a woman in her twenties or thirties in good health and CMV-seropositive. Both conserved end residues are part of each CDR3. A D gene is named only where the DNA matches it firmly. The size of a clone is reported for some rows only, either as once, few or many, or as a class for expanded clones.

-	TRBV19	TRBD2	TRBJ2-1	CASSIGTRGNEQFF	TGTGCCAGTAGTATCGGGACTAGGGGGAATGAGCAGTTCTTC
once	TRBV27	TRBD2	TRBJ2-5	CASSLYPRLAGRETQYF	TGTGCCAGCAGTTTATATCCCAGACTAGCGGGACGAGAGACCCAGTACTTC
-	TRBV5-6	TRBD1	TRBJ1-4	CASSLTGSELTTNEKLFF	TGTGCCAGCAGCCTGACAGGGAGCGAATTAACAACTAATGAAAAACTGTTTTTT
-	TRBV28	-	TRBJ2-7	CASSPGHHSSYEQYF	TGTGCCAGCAGTCCCGGACATCACAGCTCCTACGAGCAGTACTTC
-	TRBV7-6	-	TRBJ2-7	CASSLDLGQGEQYF	TGTGCCAGCAGCTTAGACCTAGGGCAGGGCGAGCAGTACTTC
-	TRBV18	-	TRBJ1-5	CASSPTQGYNQPQHF	TGTGCCAGCTCACCAACCCAGGGGTACAATCAGCCCCAGCATTTT
once	TRBV9	TRBD2	TRBJ2-1	CASSVSSGSSYEQFF	TGTGCCAGCAGCGTATCTAGCGGGAGTAGCTATGAGCAGTTCTTC
once	TRBV27	TRBD1	TRBJ2-5	CASSLQGAETQYF	TGTGCCAGCAGTTTACAGGGGGCGGAGACCCAGTACTTC
-	TRBV7-2	-	TRBJ2-5	CASSVYREETQYF	TGTGCCAGCAGCGTGTACAGGGAAGAGACCCAGTACTTC
-	TRBV6-1	TRBD1	TRBJ1-6	CASSDGGQWNSPLHF	TGTGCCAGCAGTGATGGGGGACAGTGGAATTCACCCCTCCACTTT
-	TRBV2	-	TRBJ1-2	CASSEAYRSGGYTF	TGTGCCAGCAGTGAAGCATACAGGTCTGGGGGCTACACCTTC
few	TRBV15	-	TRBJ1-4	CATSIRGTTNEKLFF	TGTGCCACCAGCATACGAGGAACAACTAATGAAAAACTGTTTTTT
-	TRBV4-2	TRBD2	TRBJ2-3	CASSPGGAYGTDTQYF	TGTGCCAGCAGCCCGGGAGGAGCGTACGGCACAGATACGCAGTATTTT
-	TRBV5-1	-	TRBJ2-5	CASSLWPAGGETQYF	TGCGCCAGCAGCTTGTGGCCGGCGGGTGGGGAGACCCAGTACTTC
-	TRBV21-1	-	TRBJ2-7	CASSAGQGAREQYF	TGTGCCAGCAGCGCAGGACAGGGGGCGCGAGAGCAGTACTTC
-	TRBV19	TRBD2	TRBJ2-7	CASSNPGTSVYEQYF	TGTGCCAGTAGTAACCCCGGGACTAGCGTCTACGAGCAGTACTTC
-	TRBV19	-	TRBJ2-2	CASSIGQDTGELFF	TGTGCCAGTAGTATCGGTCAGGACACCGGGGAGCTGTTTTTT
-	TRBV29-1	-	TRBJ1-2	CSVTGTYGYTF	TGCAGCGTCACAGGGACCTATGGCTACACCTTC
few	TRBV18	-	TRBJ2-1	CASSPKGQGRTSGLNEQFF	TGTGCCAGCTCACCAAAGGGACAGGGGAGGACTAGCGGCCTCAATGAGCAGTTCTTC
-	TRBV11-2	-	TRBJ2-7	CASSLDPAGVHF	TGTGCCAGCAGCTTAGATCCTGCAGGGGTGCACTTC